This entry lists 17 T cell receptor beta chains sequenced from one sample in a study of shared clonotypes between healthy human individuals. Assay used: immunoSEQ multiplex PCR; TCRdb lists only in-frame clones, some missing. The profile shows 2 million to 2.5 million clones, around 92% of them singletons. The material sequenced was naive CD4+ T cells from PBMCs. Subset of the sample: CD45RA+ positively selected. The receptors derive from a man in his late teens or twenties in good health. Some clones in this sample may be carry-over from other donors' samples.

The chain recombines TRBV4-3 with TRBJ2-7; possible D gene TRBD2, 6 bases. V was shortened by 3 bases and J by 4 bases, with 16 bases between the two germline ends. The CDR3 spans 15 residues. In germline, CDR1 is LGHNA, CDR2 YSLEER. The CDR3 here is CASSQSTSRRYEQYF. The DNA for the CDR3 is TGCGCCAGCAGCCAGAGTACTAGCAGAAGGTACGAGCAGTACTTC.

The V call is TRBV30, the J call TRBJ1-5; the D gene is possibly TRBD1 (5 bases). The germline gives CDR1 GTSNPN, CDR2 SVGIG (reference sequence). CDR3 length equals 15 residues. V was shortened by 0 bases and J by 9 bases, with 18 bases between the two germline ends. CDR3 DNA: TGTGCCTGGAGTGTAGGGACCCACCGTCAAGGGCCCCAGCATTTT. As protein: CAWSVGTHRQGPQHF.

The CDR3 sequence is CASSPDSNSYNEQFF. The CDR3 DNA reads TGTGCCAGCAGCCCAGACAGTAACTCCTACAATGAGCAGTTCTTC. V usage is TRBV7-6 and J usage is TRBJ2-1, with D maybe TRBD1 (5 bases). Germline V CDR1 and CDR2: SGHVS, FNYEAQ. V was clipped by 5 bases and J by 0 bases, with 11 bases between them. The CDR3 runs to 15 residues.

This chain uses TRBV9 with TRBJ2-7; 7 bases are shared with TRBD1. The ends lost 0 bases at V and 2 bases at J; junction bases unmatched: 5. Germline CDR1 SGDLS, CDR2 YYNGEE. The CDR3 covers 15 residues. The CDR3 loop reads CASSVGTGYAYEQYF. The DNA for the CDR3 is TGTGCCAGCAGCGTAGGGACAGGCTACGCCTACGAGCAGTACTTC.

This clone is a singleton in its sample. The V call is TRBV29-1, the J call TRBJ1-1, with TRBD1 identical over 8 bases. With V trimmed by 6 bases and J by 5 bases, 11 bases remained unmatched. Germline lookup yields CDR1 SQVTM and CDR2 ANQGSEA. The CDR3 length is 14 residues. The CDR3: CSVDPRGRETEAFF. CDR3 nucleotides: TGCAGCGTCGACCCCAGGGGGCGCGAGACTGAAGCTTTCTTT.

A word on this clone: This CDR3 is also generated by other DNA sequences in the sample. The genes are TRBV7-6 and TRBJ1-1, with D maybe TRBD1 (5 bases). Germline V gene sequence: CDR1 SGHVS, CDR2 FNYEAQ. V lost 0 bases to trimming and J lost 2 bases, with 7 bases between them. This CDR3 region has 14 residues. The CDR3 is CASSLATGNTEAFF. CDR3 nucleotides: TGTGCCAGCAGCTTAGCAACAGGTAACACTGAAGCTTTCTTT.

The chain joins TRBV7-9 to TRBJ1-3; D call uncertain. The V gene's germline CDR1 is SEHNR and CDR2 FQNEAQ (reference sequence). V shed 4 bases and J shed 0 bases, with 10 bases lying between them. The CDR3 extends over 15 amino acids. The CDR3 DNA sequence: TGTGCCAGCAGCTACTTAGAACTCTCTGGAAACACCATATATTTT. Translating it yields CASSYLELSGNTIYF.

With regard to this clone: A junction end diverges from the germline sequence, so it may reflect a read error. This chain joins TRBV2 and TRBJ2-5; 8 nucleotides align to TRBD2. Germline V gene sequence: CDR1 SNHLY, CDR2 FYNNEI. The CDR3 spans 19 residues. Here the CDR3 DNA reads TGTGCCAGCAGCGAAGCCCCGACCCTAGTAGCGGGGTACCAAGAGACCCAGTACTTC. It encodes CASSEAPTLVAGYQETQYF.

This clone was recorded a few times. The chain employs TRBV7-3 and TRBJ1-3; no clear D gene. The CDR3 loop spans 13 amino acids. Germline CDR1 and CDR2: SGHTA and FQGTGA. The V end lost 5 bases, the J end lost 0 bases, and 5 bases lay between the germline ends. As DNA, the CDR3 is TGTGCCAGCAGCCCGGCCTCTGGAAACACCATATATTTT. Encoded protein: CASSPASGNTIYF.

The chain has TRBV27 and TRBJ2-7, with D maybe TRBD1 (7 bases). The CDR3 contains 16 residues. V was cut by 4 bases and J by 4 bases, with 20 bases left in between. The V gene's germline CDR1 is MNHEY and CDR2 SMNVEV (reference sequence). As DNA, the CDR3 is TGTGCCAGCAGTTCACCCTCTGGGCAGGGGGGATACGAGCAGTACTTC. It encodes CASSSPSGQGGYEQYF.

This chain joins TRBV6-4 and TRBJ2-1; D remains ambiguous. The length of the CDR3 is 13 residues. V lost 5 bases to trimming and J lost 5 bases, with 10 bases between them. In germline, CDR1 is MRHNA, CDR2 SNTAGT. CDR3 nucleotide sequence: TGTGCCAGCAGTCTCGGCAGGAACAATGAGCAGTTCTTC. It is translated as CASSLGRNNEQFF.

This chain links TRBV29-1 with TRBJ2-1, with 9 bases matching TRBD2. V gave up 6 bases and J gave up 0 bases; unmatched junction bases: 12. Looked up from germline, CDR1 is SQVTM and CDR2 is ANQGSEA. The CDR3 runs to 17 residues. As DNA, the CDR3 is TGCAGCGTCGCCGGGACTAGCAGAAAAAGCTCCTACAATGAGCAGTTCTTC. It specifies CSVAGTSRKSSYNEQFF.

V gene TRBV7-2 combines with J gene TRBJ1-5; D is uncertain. The CDR3 has 18 amino acids. The V and J ends lost 1 base and 5 bases respectively, with 21 bases between them. In germline, CDR1 is SGHTA, CDR2 FQGNSA. The CDR3 region is CASSLGPGAGPDDQPQHF. The CDR3 DNA sequence: TGTGCCAGCAGCTTAGGCCCGGGAGCCGGCCCGGATGATCAGCCCCAGCATTTT.

With regard to this clone: Other DNA sequences in this sample translate to the same CDR3. The rearrangement joins TRBV9 to TRBJ1-1; D might be TRBD1 (6 bases). This CDR3 is built from 15 residues. Per the germline V gene, CDR1 is SGDLS and CDR2 is YYNGEE. V gave up 0 bases and J gave up 0 bases, with 9 bases separating them. The CDR3 DNA reads TGTGCCAGCAGCGTAGGTGGGACAATGAACACTGAAGCTTTCTTT. This codes for CASSVGGTMNTEAFF.

The chain carries TRBV2 and TRBJ2-3; D gene uncertain. V dropped 6 bases and J dropped 2 bases, with 9 bases sitting between them. The CDR3 sequence is 13 residues long. Germline values: CDR1 SNHLY, CDR2 FYNNEI. CDR3 in DNA: TGTGCCAGCAGCTTCGAGGCCACAGATACGCAGTATTTT. It codes for CASSFEATDTQYF.

The chain links TRBV12-5 to TRBJ2-7; 7 nucleotides match TRBD1. With V trimmed by 7 bases and J by 6 bases, 12 bases remained unmatched. This CDR3 spans 14 amino acids. Germline CDR1 reads LGHNT; CDR2 reads FRNRAP. The CDR3 is CASAPDGAGGEQYF. The CDR3 nucleotides are TGTGCTAGTGCCCCGGACGGGGCAGGGGGCGAGCAGTACTTC.

This chain links TRBV6-5 with TRBJ2-7; TRBD1 agrees at 7 bases. Germline trimming cut 10 bases from V and 3 bases from J; bases unmatched to any gene: 9. This CDR3 comprises 13 residues. Looked up from germline, CDR1 is MNHEY and CDR2 is SVGAGI. CDR3 in amino acids: CATRNRGDYEQYF. The CDR3 nucleotides read TGTGCCACGAGGAACAGGGGCGACTACGAGCAGTACTTC.